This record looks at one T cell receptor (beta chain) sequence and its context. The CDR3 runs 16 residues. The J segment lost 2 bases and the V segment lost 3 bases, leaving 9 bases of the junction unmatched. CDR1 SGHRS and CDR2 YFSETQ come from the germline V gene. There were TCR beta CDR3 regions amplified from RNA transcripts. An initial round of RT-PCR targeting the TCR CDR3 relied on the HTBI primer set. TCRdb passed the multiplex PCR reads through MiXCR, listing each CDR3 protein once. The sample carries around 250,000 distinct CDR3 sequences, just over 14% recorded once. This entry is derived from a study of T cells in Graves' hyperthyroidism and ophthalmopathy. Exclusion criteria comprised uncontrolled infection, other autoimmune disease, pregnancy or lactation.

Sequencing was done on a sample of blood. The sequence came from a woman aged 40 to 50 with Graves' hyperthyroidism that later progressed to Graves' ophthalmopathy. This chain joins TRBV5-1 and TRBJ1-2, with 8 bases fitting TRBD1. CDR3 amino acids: CASSWDRRARNYGYTF. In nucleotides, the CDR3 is TGCGCCAGCAGCTGGGACAGGCGAGCCCGCAACTATGGCTACACCTTC.